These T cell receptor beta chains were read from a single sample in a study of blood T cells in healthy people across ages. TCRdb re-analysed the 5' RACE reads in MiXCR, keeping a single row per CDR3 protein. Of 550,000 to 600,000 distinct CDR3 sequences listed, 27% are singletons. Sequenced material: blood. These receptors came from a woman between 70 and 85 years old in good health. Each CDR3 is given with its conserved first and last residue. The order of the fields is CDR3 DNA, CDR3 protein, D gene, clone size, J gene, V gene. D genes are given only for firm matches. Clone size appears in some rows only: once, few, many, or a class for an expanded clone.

cdr3_nt: TGTGCCAGCAGACAGTCCCAAGGCAACAACGAGCAGTACTTC; cdr3_aa: CASRQSQGNNEQYF; d_call: NA; clone_size: NA; j_call: TRBJ2-7; v_call: TRBV7-9
cdr3_nt: TGTGCCAGCTCACCGCCGGGACTGCCTAATGAAAAACTGTTTTTT; cdr3_aa: CASSPPGLPNEKLFF; d_call: NA; clone_size: few; j_call: TRBJ1-4; v_call: TRBV18
cdr3_nt: TGTGCCAGCAGGGGCTCGGACAGGGTCTTCAACGAGCAGTACTTC; cdr3_aa: CASRGSDRVFNEQYF; d_call: TRBD1; clone_size: NA; j_call: TRBJ2-7; v_call: TRBV6-1
cdr3_nt: TGCAGTGCACTGCTCTCCCGGGGGCCATCAGATACGCAGTATTTT; cdr3_aa: CSALLSRGPSDTQYF; d_call: NA; clone_size: few; j_call: TRBJ2-3; v_call: TRBV20-1
cdr3_nt: TGTGCCAGCAGGACGTACAGGGGGCGCGTCGACAATGAGCAGTTCTTC; cdr3_aa: CASRTYRGRVDNEQFF; d_call: TRBD1; clone_size: few; j_call: TRBJ2-1; v_call: TRBV27
cdr3_nt: TGCGCCAGCAGCCCCTACACGAACACCGGGGAGCTGTTTTTT; cdr3_aa: CASSPYTNTGELFF; d_call: NA; clone_size: NA; j_call: TRBJ2-2; v_call: TRBV4-3
cdr3_nt: TGTGCCAGCAGATTGAACACTGAAGCTTTCTTT; cdr3_aa: CASRLNTEAFF; d_call: NA; clone_size: many; j_call: TRBJ1-1; v_call: TRBV19
cdr3_nt: TGTGCCAGCACCTGGACAGCCAGTGGTGAGCAGTTCTTC; cdr3_aa: CASTWTASGEQFF; d_call: NA; clone_size: NA; j_call: TRBJ2-1; v_call: TRBV3-1
cdr3_nt: TGTGCCACCAGTGATTTGCAAGGGGGTCGGAACGAGCAGTACTTC; cdr3_aa: CATSDLQGGRNEQYF; d_call: NA; clone_size: few; j_call: TRBJ2-7; v_call: TRBV24-1
cdr3_nt: TGTGCCAGCAAAAGGCAGGGGATCACAGATACGCAGTATTTT; cdr3_aa: CASKRQGITDTQYF; d_call: NA; clone_size: few; j_call: TRBJ2-3; v_call: TRBV2
cdr3_nt: TGTGCCAGCAGAAAAGGGGCTAATGAAAAACTGTTTTTT; cdr3_aa: CASRKGANEKLFF; d_call: NA; clone_size: NA; j_call: TRBJ1-4; v_call: TRBV2
cdr3_nt: TGTGCCAGCCTAGGGGCCCGCACAGATACGCAGTATTTT; cdr3_aa: CASLGARTDTQYF; d_call: NA; clone_size: few; j_call: TRBJ2-3; v_call: TRBV7-9
cdr3_nt: TGTGCCATCAGCGGGACTAGCGGGGCATCGGAGACCCAGTACTTC; cdr3_aa: CAISGTSGASETQYF; d_call: TRBD2; clone_size: few; j_call: TRBJ2-5; v_call: TRBV10-3
cdr3_nt: TGTGCCAGCAGTGAGGGTAGGATAACAGATACGCAGTATTTT; cdr3_aa: CASSEGRITDTQYF; d_call: NA; clone_size: NA; j_call: TRBJ2-3; v_call: TRBV6-1
cdr3_nt: TGTGCCAGCAGCTTGGGGACACTTAGCACAGATACGCAGTATTTT; cdr3_aa: CASSLGTLSTDTQYF; d_call: NA; clone_size: NA; j_call: TRBJ2-3; v_call: TRBV7-7
cdr3_nt: TGCGCCAGCAGCCAAGCAATCCGGACCACCTACGAGCAGTACTTC; cdr3_aa: CASSQAIRTTYEQYF; d_call: NA; clone_size: many; j_call: TRBJ2-7; v_call: TRBV4-3
cdr3_nt: TGTGCCAGCACCCGGGAATTCAATTCACCCCTCCACTTT; cdr3_aa: CASTREFNSPLHF; d_call: NA; clone_size: few; j_call: TRBJ1-6; v_call: TRBV12-3/TRBV12-4
cdr3_nt: TGCGCCAGCGGCTTGCTAGGGATGAACACTGAAGCTTTCTTT; cdr3_aa: CASGLLGMNTEAFF; d_call: NA; clone_size: NA; j_call: TRBJ1-1; v_call: TRBV5-1
cdr3_nt: TGTGCCAGCAGTGAAGCGGCGGGGACTTTTGAAGAAAAACTGTTTTTT; cdr3_aa: CASSEAAGTFEEKLFF; d_call: NA; clone_size: NA; j_call: TRBJ1-4; v_call: TRBV6-1
cdr3_nt: TGCGCCAGCAGCTTGTTGCCAGGTCTCTCCTACGAGCAGTACTTC; cdr3_aa: CASSLLPGLSYEQYF; d_call: NA; clone_size: NA; j_call: TRBJ2-7; v_call: TRBV5-1
cdr3_nt: TGCGCCAGCAGCCCCGAACAAGCTTGGGATACGCAGTATTTT; cdr3_aa: CASSPEQAWDTQYF; d_call: NA; clone_size: NA; j_call: TRBJ2-3; v_call: TRBV5-1
cdr3_nt: TGTGCCAGCAGCCCGGGACAGGAAGCAACTAATGAAAAACTGTTTTTT; cdr3_aa: CASSPGQEATNEKLFF; d_call: TRBD1; clone_size: few; j_call: TRBJ1-4; v_call: TRBV9
cdr3_nt: TGTGCCAGCAGCCCCGCGGGGGGCTCAAGAGAACCACCTGAAGCTTTCTTT; cdr3_aa: CASSPAGGSREPPEAFF; d_call: NA; clone_size: few; j_call: TRBJ1-1; v_call: TRBV12-3/TRBV12-4
cdr3_nt: TGTGCCAGCAGGGGGGACTACGGCACTGAAGCTTTCTTT; cdr3_aa: CASRGDYGTEAFF; d_call: NA; clone_size: NA; j_call: TRBJ1-1; v_call: TRBV12-3/TRBV12-4